The 14 T cell receptor beta chains given below trace back to one sample, sequenced in a study of blood T cell repertoires in COVID-19. Produced via immunoSEQ multiplex PCR; TCRdb's table is partial and in-frame only. The data contain approximately 330,000 clones, roughly 90% of them singletons. Sequenced material: peripheral blood. These receptors all stem from a middle-aged woman with COVID-19, enrolled during active disease.

As concerns this clone: Within the sample, other DNA sequences also encode this same CDR3. The chain uses TRBV28 and TRBJ1-2; D unresolved. Germline lookup yields CDR1 MDHEN and CDR2 SYDVKM. The CDR3 has 12 amino acids. Trimming removed 5 bases from V and 5 bases from J, with 9 bases in between. The chain's CDR3 is CASSPPGYGYTF. The CDR3 DNA reads TGTGCCAGCAGTCCCCCCGGGTATGGCTACACCTTC.

This chain joins TRBV29-1 and TRBJ1-4, with TRBD1 matching over 8 bases. Looked up from germline, CDR1 is SQVTM and CDR2 is ANQGSEA. There are 16 residues in the CDR3. V lost 5 bases, J lost 2 bases, and 10 bases stayed unmatched. CDR3 sequence: CSVRVQGALTNEKLFF. CDR3 coding DNA: TGCAGCGTTAGGGTGCAGGGGGCCTTGACTAATGAAAAACTGTTTTTT.

V is TRBV10-3 and J is TRBJ2-7; TRBD1 matches 7 bases. V lost 6 bases, J lost 3 bases, and 5 bases stayed unmatched. Germline-derived CDR1 and CDR2 are ENHRY and SYGVKD. The CDR3 contains 13 residues. CDR3 amino acids: CAIRGTVRYEQYF. The CDR3 bases are TGTGCCATCAGGGGGACAGTTCGCTACGAGCAGTACTTC.

The chain recombines TRBV7-2 with TRBJ1-2; possible D gene TRBD1, 6 bases. Germline CDR1 and CDR2: SGHTA and FQGNSA. The CDR3 covers 14 residues. V lost 1 base and J lost 7, with 13 bases in between. In nucleotides, the CDR3 is TGTGCCAGCAGCTTAGGGCTGGGGGCATCTGGCTACACCTTC. It is translated as CASSLGLGASGYTF.

The V and J genes are TRBV28 and TRBJ1-2, with TRBD1 identical over 7 bases. With V trimmed by 6 bases and J by 2 bases, 9 bases remained unmatched. CDR1 is MDHEN and CDR2 is SYDVKM in the germline V gene. This CDR3 spans 15 amino acids. The CDR3: CASSYRTGGNYGYTF. CDR3 bases: TGTGCCAGCAGCTATCGGACAGGCGGGAACTATGGCTACACCTTC.

The J gene is TRBJ2-1, the V gene TRBV28, with 9 positions matching TRBD2. Germline trimming cut 6 bases from V and 2 bases from J; bases unmatched to any gene: 8. Germline values: CDR1 MDHEN, CDR2 SYDVKM. The CDR3 is 16 residues long. Here the CDR3 reads CASSAGLATTYNEQFF. The CDR3 DNA reads TGTGCCAGCAGCGCAGGACTAGCGACCACCTACAATGAGCAGTTCTTC.

The chain recombines TRBV11-2 with TRBJ2-2; possibly TRBD2 for D (5 bases). Trimming stripped 0 bases from V and 2 bases from J, with 7 bases between. The CDR3 length is 15 residues. Germline CDR1 SGHAT, CDR2 FQNNGV. CDR3: CASSLERVNTGELFF. The DNA for the CDR3 is TGTGCCAGCAGCTTAGAGAGGGTAAACACCGGGGAGCTGTTTTTT.

As DNA, the CDR3 is TGTGCCAGCAGCTTAGCGCTGAGACAGGGGGCCTCTGAAGCTTTCTTT. Protein: CASSLALRQGASEAFF. The chain joins TRBV7-2 to TRBJ1-1, with 10 nucleotides matching TRBD1. This CDR3 spans 16 amino acids. Germline trimming cut 0 bases from V and 6 bases from J; bases unmatched to any gene: 7. Germline V lookup: CDR1 SGHTA, CDR2 FQGNSA.

J is TRBJ2-3 and V is TRBV19; TRBD2 is a possible D gene (7 bases). Germline V gene lookup returns CDR1 LNHDA and CDR2 SQIVND (reference sequence). The V end lost 7 bases, the J end lost 2 bases, and 13 bases lay between the germline ends. The CDR3 consists of 14 residues. The CDR3 DNA reads as TGTGCCAGTAAGGGGGGGGTTTTCACAGATACGCAGTATTTT. It specifies CASKGGVFTDTQYF.

Comments on this clone: The junction shows a germline mismatch at one end, possibly a read error. This chain connects TRBV6-1 to TRBJ2-2; possible D gene TRBD2, 6 bases. The CDR3 contains 15 residues. Germline V gene data show CDR1 as MNHNS and CDR2 as SASEGT. CDR3 residues: CASREGRYRTGELFF. For the CDR3, the DNA is TGTGCCAGCAGAGAAGGGAGGTACCGCACCGGGGAGCTGTTTTTT.

The chain joins TRBV7-2 to TRBJ1-1; possible D gene TRBD1, 5 bases. The CDR3 spans 13 residues. Trimming removed 3 bases at V and 5 bases at J, with 10 bases between. Germline loops: CDR1 SGHTA, CDR2 FQGNSA. CDR3 DNA sequence: TGTGCCAGCAGCTTGGGGGGTAGAACTGAAGCTTTCTTT. Its protein is CASSLGGRTEAFF.

The CDR3 loop is CASSLDPKSRAPDTQYF. DNA of the CDR3: TGTGCCAGCAGCTTAGATCCCAAGTCCAGGGCCCCAGATACGCAGTATTTT. The genes are TRBV11-2 and TRBJ2-3, with a weak D call TRBD1 (5 bases). The V end was cut by 0 bases, the J end by 4 bases, with 17 bases between. Per the germline V gene, CDR1 is SGHAT and CDR2 is FQNNGV. The CDR3 totals 17 residues.

The chain employs TRBV5-1 and TRBJ2-1, with 11 bases matching TRBD2. Germline V lookup: CDR1 SGHRS, CDR2 YFSETQ. This CDR3 is built from 15 residues. With 3 bases clipped from V and 8 bases from J, the junction kept 7 bases outside the gene matches. The CDR3 nucleotides are TGCGCCAGCAGCTCTACTAGCGGGAGAGGGTATGAGCAGTTCTTC. This codes for CASSSTSGRGYEQFF.

The V and J genes are TRBV19 and TRBJ2-7; 13 nucleotides align to TRBD2. Germline assignment: CDR1 LNHDA and CDR2 SQIVND (reference sequence). The CDR3 has 16 residues. J was trimmed by 2 bases and V by 4 bases; bases with no gene match: 5. The CDR3 bases are TGTGCCAGTAGTAGGACTAGCGGGGGCGATACCTACGAGCAGTACTTC. Residues: CASSRTSGGDTYEQYF. The whole variable domain, remainder taken from reference TRBV19 and TRBJ2-7, is DGGITQSPKYLFRKEGQNVTLSCEQNLNHDAMYWYRQDPGQGLRLIYYSQIVNDFQKGDIAEGYSVSREKKESFPLTVTSAQKNPTAFYLCASSRTSGGDTYEQYFGPGTRLTVT.